Following are 3 T cell receptor beta chains from one sample sequenced in a study of beta chain features in type 1 diabetes. Study-wide results and caveats: Type 1 diabetes patients had moderately but significantly shorter TCRB CDR3s in all four CD4+ subsets.

The antigens for these receptors are not known. What was sequenced were expressed TCRB transcripts, since all of the isolated RNA had been reverse transcribed. TCRdb's table, derived via immunoSEQ multiplex PCR, lists solely in-frame clones and lacks some. The sample records fewer than 450,000 clones, approximately 13% being singletons. The sequencing input was naive CD4+ T cells from blood. The receptors originated from a young woman with type 1 diabetes.

The chain recombines TRBV29-1 with TRBJ2-3; 9 bases line up with TRBD2. This CDR3 comprises 16 residues. The germline gives CDR1 SQVTM, CDR2 ANQGSEA. V was clipped by 7 bases and J by 4 bases; unmatched bases: 15. CDR3 sequence reads: CSADRGGARRPDTQYF. The CDR3, as DNA: TGCAGCGCTGACCGCGGGGGGGCGAGACGTCCAGATACGCAGTATTTT.

In this sample, this clone turned up a few times. V is TRBV7-9 and J is TRBJ2-3, with D tentatively TRBD1 (5 bases). The CDR3 length is 14 residues. Trimming pared 2 bases from V and 3 bases from J, leaving 9 bases between. CDR1 SEHNR and CDR2 FQNEAQ come from the germline V gene (reference sequence). The CDR3 DNA is TGTGCCAGCAGCTTATTTGCAGGGACAGATACGCAGTATTTT. Its translation: CASSLFAGTDTQYF.

This clone was counted a few times. The chain has TRBV20-1 and TRBJ1-1; D gene unclear. The CDR3 length is 11 residues. CDR1 and CDR2 (germline): DFQATT, SNEGSKA (reference sequence). Trimming shortened V by 1 base and J by 6 bases, and 6 bases separated the two germline ends. CDR3 coding DNA: TGCAGTGCTAGAGTTCGTGCTGAAGCTTTCTTT. Translation gives CSARVRAEAFF.